These T cell receptor beta chains were read from a single sample in a study of T-cell memory formation after mild COVID-19. MiXCR, run by TCRdb on the 5' RACE reads, gives a single entry per CDR3 protein. Among under 350,000 distinct CDR3 sequences listed, 15% to 20% were seen once. Sequencing was performed on PBMCs or a T cell subset sorted from them (not recorded which). The receptors derive from a man aged 18-30 years who had mild COVID-19 (a few samples of this study predate the infection). Cell type and time point are not known. The CDR3 runs from the conserved cysteine through the conserved F or W. A D gene is named only where the DNA matches it firmly. The size field is filled for only some rows; it gives once, few, many or a size class.

V gene: TRBV14; D gene: .; J gene: TRBJ1-1; clone size: few; CDR3 protein: CASSQDLGSGTEAFF; CDR3 DNA: TGTGCCAGCAGCCAAGATCTTGGGAGCGGCACTGAAGCTTTCTTT
V gene: TRBV4-2; D gene: TRBD2; J gene: TRBJ2-1; clone size: few; CDR3 protein: CASSQTLAGAYNEQFF; CDR3 DNA: TGTGCCAGCAGCCAAACGCTAGCGGGGGCCTACAATGAGCAGTTCTTC
V gene: TRBV7-2; D gene: TRBD2; J gene: TRBJ2-5; clone size: many; CDR3 protein: CASSPGTSVQETQYF; CDR3 DNA: TGTGCCAGCAGCCCCGGGACTAGCGTACAAGAGACCCAGTACTTC
V gene: TRBV20-1; D gene: TRBD2; J gene: TRBJ2-1; clone size: .; CDR3 protein: CSADIAGGSGEQFF; CDR3 DNA: TGCAGTGCCGACATAGCGGGGGGATCGGGTGAGCAGTTCTTC
V gene: TRBV7-9; D gene: .; J gene: TRBJ2-1; clone size: few; CDR3 protein: CASSQQFF; CDR3 DNA: TGTGCCAGCTCCCAGCAGTTCTTC
V gene: TRBV7-2; D gene: .; J gene: TRBJ2-3; clone size: .; CDR3 protein: CASREGRHTDTQYF; CDR3 DNA: TGTGCCAGCAGAGAGGGGAGACACACAGATACGCAGTATTTT
V gene: TRBV4-1; D gene: .; J gene: TRBJ2-3; clone size: .; CDR3 protein: CASSLTRGVSTDTQYF; CDR3 DNA: TGCGCCAGCAGCCTAACGAGAGGGGTTAGCACAGATACGCAGTATTTT
V gene: TRBV4-1; D gene: .; J gene: TRBJ1-4; clone size: .; CDR3 protein: CASSQEPGVAEKLFF; CDR3 DNA: TGCGCCAGCAGCCAAGAGCCAGGGGTGGCTGAAAAACTGTTTTTT
V gene: TRBV7-2; D gene: .; J gene: TRBJ2-7; clone size: .; CDR3 protein: CASSAWGYEQYF; CDR3 DNA: TGTGCCAGCAGCGCGTGGGGTTACGAGCAGTACTTC
V gene: TRBV29-1; D gene: .; J gene: TRBJ2-5; clone size: .; CDR3 protein: CSVGYTGSQETQYF; CDR3 DNA: TGCAGCGTTGGTTACACGGGGTCCCAAGAGACCCAGTACTTC
V gene: TRBV7-9; D gene: .; J gene: TRBJ1-3; clone size: .; CDR3 protein: CASSLVPGASSGNTIYF; CDR3 DNA: TGTGCCAGCAGCTTAGTCCCAGGGGCCAGCTCTGGAAACACCATATATTTT
V gene: TRBV15; D gene: .; J gene: TRBJ2-5; clone size: few; CDR3 protein: CATSMGETQYF; CDR3 DNA: TGTGCCACCAGCATGGGAGAGACCCAGTACTTC
V gene: TRBV20-1; D gene: .; J gene: TRBJ1-4; clone size: few; CDR3 protein: CSALTDSNEKLFF; CDR3 DNA: TGCAGTGCACTGACAGATAGTAATGAAAAACTGTTTTTT
V gene: TRBV20-1; D gene: .; J gene: TRBJ2-3; clone size: few; CDR3 protein: CSARHPQGPDTQYF; CDR3 DNA: TGCAGTGCTAGGCATCCCCAGGGCCCAGATACGCAGTATTTT